A single TCR beta chain is shown here with its context. Its target is unknown. The sample originates from a study of CXCR3-negative and CXCR3-positive naive CD8 T cells. Via 5' RACE with UMI labels, TRB cDNA libraries were prepared. Reprocessing the 5' RACE reads, TCRdb reports a single entry for every CDR3 protein and omits DNA. The repertoire shows nearly 110,000 distinct CDR3 sequences; the top ten hold approximately 0.38%. This CDR3 comprises 12 residues. Germline assignment: CDR1 MNHEY and CDR2 SMNVEV (reference sequence). The study, taken as a whole, reports: Against CXCR3-negative naive cells, CXCR3-positive naive cells showed more hydrophobic TRB CDR3s.

The sequence was obtained from a human donor in good health. Some clones in this sample may be carry-over from other donors' samples. This chain uses TRBV27 with TRBJ2-7; TCRdb gives TRBD2 as the D gene, but with no DNA this cannot be confirmed. Sample: naive CXCR3+ CD8+ T cells from blood. Subset given: CD45RO-CCR7+CD27+CD95- naive CD8+ T cells expressing CXCR3 (TNR3+). CDR3 loop: CASSFNGLDKYF.